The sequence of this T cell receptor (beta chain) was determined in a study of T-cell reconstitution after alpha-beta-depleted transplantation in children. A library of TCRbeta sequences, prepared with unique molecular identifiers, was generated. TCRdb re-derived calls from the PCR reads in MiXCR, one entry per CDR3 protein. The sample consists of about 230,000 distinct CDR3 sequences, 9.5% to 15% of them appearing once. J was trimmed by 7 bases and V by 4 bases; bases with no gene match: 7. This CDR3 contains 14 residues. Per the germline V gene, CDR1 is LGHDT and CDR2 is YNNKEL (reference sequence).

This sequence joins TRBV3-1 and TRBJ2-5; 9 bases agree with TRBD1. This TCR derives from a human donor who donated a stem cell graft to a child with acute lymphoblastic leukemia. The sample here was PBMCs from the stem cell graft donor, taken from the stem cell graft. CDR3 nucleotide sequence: TGTGCCAGCAGCCCTGGGACAGGGCATGGGACCCAGTACTTC. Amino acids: CASSPGTGHGTQYF.